This T cell receptor (beta chain) came from a study of T cells after posttransplantation cyclophosphamide. This CDR3 contains 13 residues. CDR1 and CDR2 from the germline V gene are SGHDN and FVKESK. The V end was cut by 4 bases, the J end by 11 bases, with 17 bases between. The assay was immunoSEQ multiplex PCR, and TCRdb's table has in-frame clones only and misses some. The sample has 21,000 or so clones; around 98% are singletons. The V and J genes are TRBV14 and TRBJ2-5; perhaps TRBD1 as D (7 bases). This sequence was found in a man between 40 and 49 years old in good health, CMV-negative, and a related stem cell transplant donor. Sequencing was done on a sample of naive CD8+ T cells sorted from PBMCs. The CDR3 DNA sequence: TGTGCCAGCAGCCTCAGGACAGGCCGGGAGCAGTACTTC. Translating it yields CASSLRTGREQYF.